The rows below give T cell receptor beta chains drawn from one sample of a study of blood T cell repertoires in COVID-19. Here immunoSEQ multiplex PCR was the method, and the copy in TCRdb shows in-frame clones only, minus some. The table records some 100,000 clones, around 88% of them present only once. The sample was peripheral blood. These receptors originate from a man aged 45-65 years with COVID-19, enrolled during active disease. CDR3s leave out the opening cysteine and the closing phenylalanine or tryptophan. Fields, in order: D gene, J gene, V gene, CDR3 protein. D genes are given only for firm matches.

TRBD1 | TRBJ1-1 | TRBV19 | ASSIGDRVNEAF
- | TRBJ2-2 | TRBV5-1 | ASSARDRVSGGYTGELF
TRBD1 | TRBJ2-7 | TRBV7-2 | ASSTWTDRIYEQY
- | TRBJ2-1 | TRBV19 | ASSIAGQGYNEQF
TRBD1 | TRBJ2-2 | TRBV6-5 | AIGQGVSTGELF
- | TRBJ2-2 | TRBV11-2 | ASSLDVSAGELF
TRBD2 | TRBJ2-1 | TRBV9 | ASSALAGGYNEQF
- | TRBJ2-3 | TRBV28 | ASSLGAGGTQY
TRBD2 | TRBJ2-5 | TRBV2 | ASSARRGREETQY
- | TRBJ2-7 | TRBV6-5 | ASSYSREYEQY
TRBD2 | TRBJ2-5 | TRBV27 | ASSPRLAVRETQY
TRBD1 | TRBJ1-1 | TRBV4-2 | ASSLPWRTGANTEAF
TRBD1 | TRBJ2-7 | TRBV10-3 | AISGADRGLLYEQY
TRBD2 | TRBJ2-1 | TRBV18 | ASSPGRGGIYNEQF
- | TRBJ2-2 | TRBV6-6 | ASSYGVNTGELF
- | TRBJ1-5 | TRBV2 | ASRRGREDQPQH
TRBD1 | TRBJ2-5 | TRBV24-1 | ATSYSGTAEQETQY
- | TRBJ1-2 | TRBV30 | AWSLIGGAGVGYT
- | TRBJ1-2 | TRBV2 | ASSELSQGGYT
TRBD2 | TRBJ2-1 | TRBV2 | ASNQRGGQEQF
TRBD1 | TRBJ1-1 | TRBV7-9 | ASSNRRGQGGTEAF
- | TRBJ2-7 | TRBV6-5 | ASSLGQLTYEQY
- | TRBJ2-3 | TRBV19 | ASSPPPLGADTQY
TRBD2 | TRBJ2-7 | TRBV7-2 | ASSPTSGFLSYEQY
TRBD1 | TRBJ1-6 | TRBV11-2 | ASSYDRGNSPLH
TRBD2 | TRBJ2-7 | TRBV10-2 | ASSMLAGTYEQY
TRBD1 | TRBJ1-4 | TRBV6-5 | ASSYSQGALEKLF
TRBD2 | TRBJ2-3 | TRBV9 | ASKTSGADTQY
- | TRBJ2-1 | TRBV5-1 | ASSLGQLLNEQF
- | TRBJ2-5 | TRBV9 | ASSVRRQTQETQY
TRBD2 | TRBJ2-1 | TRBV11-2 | ASSLPLAGVSYNEQF
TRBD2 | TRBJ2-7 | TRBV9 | ASSGAGAAAYEQY
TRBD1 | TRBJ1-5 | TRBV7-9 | ASSSSDRVGQPQH
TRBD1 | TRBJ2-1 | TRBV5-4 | ASRRDRGRNEQF
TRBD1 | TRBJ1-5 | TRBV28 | ASRRTGGETQPQH
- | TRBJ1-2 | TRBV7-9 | ASSFQNYGYT